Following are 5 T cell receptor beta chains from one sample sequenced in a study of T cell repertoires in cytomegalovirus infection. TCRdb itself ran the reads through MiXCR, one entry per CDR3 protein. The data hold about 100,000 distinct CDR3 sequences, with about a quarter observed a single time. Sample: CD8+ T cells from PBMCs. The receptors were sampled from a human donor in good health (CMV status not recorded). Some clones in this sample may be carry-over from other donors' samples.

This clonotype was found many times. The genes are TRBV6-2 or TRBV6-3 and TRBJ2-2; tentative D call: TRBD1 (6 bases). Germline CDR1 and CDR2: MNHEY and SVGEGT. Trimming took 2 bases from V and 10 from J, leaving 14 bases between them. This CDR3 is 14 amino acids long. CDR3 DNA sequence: TGTGCCAGCAGTTACGCAGGGGCCCTAGTGGAGCTGTTTTTT. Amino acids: CASSYAGALVELFF.

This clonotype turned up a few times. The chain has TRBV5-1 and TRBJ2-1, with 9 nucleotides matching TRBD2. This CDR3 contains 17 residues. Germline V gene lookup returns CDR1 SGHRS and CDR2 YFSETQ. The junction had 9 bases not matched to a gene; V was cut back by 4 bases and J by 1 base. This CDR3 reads CASSLLGSGSSYNEQFF. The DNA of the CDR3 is TGCGCCAGCAGCCTCCTTGGTAGCGGGAGTTCCTACAATGAGCAGTTCTTC.

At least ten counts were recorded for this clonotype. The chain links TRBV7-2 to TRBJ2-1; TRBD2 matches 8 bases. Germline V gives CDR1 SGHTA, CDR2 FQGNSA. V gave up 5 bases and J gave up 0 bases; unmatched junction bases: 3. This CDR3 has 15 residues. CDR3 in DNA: TGTGCCAGCAGCCCGGGAGGGGACTCCTACAATGAGCAGTTCTTC. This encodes CASSPGGDSYNEQFF.

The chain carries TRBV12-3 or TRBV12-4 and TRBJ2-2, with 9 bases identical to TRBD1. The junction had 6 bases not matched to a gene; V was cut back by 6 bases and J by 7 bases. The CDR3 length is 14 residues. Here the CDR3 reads CASRPGTGNGELFF. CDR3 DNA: TGTGCCAGCAGACCCGGGACAGGGAACGGGGAGCTGTTTTTT.

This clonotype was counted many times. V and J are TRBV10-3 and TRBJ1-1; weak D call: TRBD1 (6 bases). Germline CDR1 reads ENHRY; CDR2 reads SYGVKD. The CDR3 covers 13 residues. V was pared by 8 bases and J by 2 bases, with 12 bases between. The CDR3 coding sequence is TGTGCCATCGGGGACAAATTTAACACTGAAGCTTTCTTT. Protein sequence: CAIGDKFNTEAFF.